The rows below give T cell receptor beta chains drawn from one sample of a study of neoadjuvant anti-PD-1 for oral cavity cancer. TCRdb's table, derived via immunoSEQ multiplex PCR, lists solely in-frame clones and lacks some. The data show approximately 12,000 clones, around 69% seen once. This specimen was tumor tissue, taken before nivolumab (anti-PD-1) treatment. The origin of the receptors is a person aged 40 to 85 with oral cavity squamous cell carcinoma. The donor label of this sample is uncertain. The CDR3 runs from the conserved cysteine through the conserved F or W. The D gene is left open where the match is weak. Clone size is shown for a subset of rows, as once, few, many or a class of expanded clone.

d_gene: -; v_gene: TRBV19; j_gene: TRBJ1-3; abundance: -; CDR3aa: CASPAGGRGNTIYF; CDR3nt: TGTGCCAGTCCAGCGGGGGGCCGTGGAAACACCATATATTTT
d_gene: TRBD1; v_gene: TRBV27; j_gene: TRBJ1-4; abundance: -; CDR3aa: CASSFTTGAEKLFF; CDR3nt: TGTGCCAGCAGTTTTACCACAGGGGCAGAAAAACTGTTTTTT
d_gene: -; v_gene: TRBV11-2; j_gene: TRBJ1-1; abundance: -; CDR3aa: CASSLVSQGFAEAFF; CDR3nt: TGTGCCAGCAGCTTAGTGTCCCAGGGATTTGCTGAAGCTTTCTTT
d_gene: -; v_gene: TRBV6-5; j_gene: TRBJ1-1; abundance: large; CDR3aa: CASSYSAASGQHEAFF; CDR3nt: TGTGCCAGCAGTTACTCGGCGGCCTCAGGGCAGCATGAAGCTTTCTTT
d_gene: -; v_gene: TRBV6-5; j_gene: TRBJ2-2; abundance: -; CDR3aa: CASSHDTGELFF; CDR3nt: TGTGCCAGCAGCCATGACACCGGGGAGCTGTTTTTT
d_gene: TRBD1; v_gene: TRBV30; j_gene: TRBJ1-5; abundance: few; CDR3aa: CAWSPGDSGSQPQHF; CDR3nt: TGTGCCTGGAGCCCTGGGGACAGCGGGAGCCAGCCCCAGCATTTT
d_gene: TRBD2; v_gene: TRBV5-1; j_gene: TRBJ2-5; abundance: few; CDR3aa: CASSLGVAGSTQYF; CDR3nt: TGCGCCAGCAGCTTGGGAGTAGCGGGATCGACCCAGTACTTC
d_gene: -; v_gene: TRBV5-1; j_gene: TRBJ2-2; abundance: -; CDR3aa: CASSRLGGSGELFF; CDR3nt: TGCGCCAGCAGCCGGCTGGGGGGCTCCGGGGAGCTGTTTTTT
d_gene: -; v_gene: TRBV19; j_gene: TRBJ1-1; abundance: -; CDR3aa: CATIPGGINTEAFF; CDR3nt: TGTGCCACCATTCCGGGGGGGATAAACACTGAAGCTTTCTTT
d_gene: -; v_gene: TRBV5-6; j_gene: TRBJ1-3; abundance: -; CDR3aa: CASRSEGAGNTIYF; CDR3nt: TGTGCCAGCAGATCCGAGGGGGCTGGAAACACCATATATTTT
d_gene: -; v_gene: TRBV4-1; j_gene: TRBJ1-1; abundance: large; CDR3aa: CASSQDLAATADPNTEAFF; CDR3nt: TGCGCCAGCAGCCAAGATTTGGCGGCTACGGCAGACCCGAACACTGAAGCTTTCTTT
d_gene: TRBD1; v_gene: TRBV5-5; j_gene: TRBJ1-2; abundance: few; CDR3aa: CASSLTPTGGYGYTF; CDR3nt: TGTGCCAGCAGCTTGACCCCCACAGGGGGTTATGGCTACACCTTC
d_gene: TRBD1; v_gene: TRBV5-1; j_gene: TRBJ1-2; abundance: -; CDR3aa: CASSIGTVANYGYTF; CDR3nt: TGCGCCAGCAGCATAGGGACAGTAGCAAACTATGGCTACACCTTC
d_gene: -; v_gene: TRBV19; j_gene: TRBJ1-5; abundance: -; CDR3aa: CAGREGNQPQHF; CDR3nt: TGTGCGGGTAGGGAGGGCAATCAGCCCCAGCATTTT
d_gene: -; v_gene: TRBV19; j_gene: TRBJ2-2; abundance: -; CDR3aa: CASSLAHTPGTGELFF; CDR3nt: TGTGCCAGTAGTCTCGCTCACACCCCGGGCACCGGGGAGCTGTTTTTT
d_gene: -; v_gene: TRBV30; j_gene: TRBJ1-1; abundance: -; CDR3aa: CAGGKGPTEAFF; CDR3nt: TGTGCCGGAGGGAAGGGCCCCACTGAAGCTTTCTTT
d_gene: -; v_gene: TRBV5-1; j_gene: TRBJ2-7; abundance: -; CDR3aa: CASSLSSYEQYF; CDR3nt: TGCGCCAGCAGCCTGAGCTCCTACGAGCAGTACTTC
d_gene: -; v_gene: TRBV5-5; j_gene: TRBJ1-6; abundance: -; CDR3aa: CASSRDLGAILSSPLHF; CDR3nt: TGTGCCAGCAGCCGGGATCTGGGGGCCATATTGAGTTCACCCCTCCACTTT
d_gene: -; v_gene: TRBV7-2; j_gene: TRBJ1-5; abundance: -; CDR3aa: CASTYWGRGDNQPQHF; CDR3nt: TGTGCCAGCACGTACTGGGGCAGGGGCGATAATCAGCCCCAGCATTTT
d_gene: -; v_gene: TRBV30; j_gene: TRBJ2-1; abundance: -; CDR3aa: CAGGWGNEQFF; CDR3nt: TGTGCCGGGGGGTGGGGCAATGAGCAGTTCTTC
d_gene: TRBD2; v_gene: TRBV5-6; j_gene: TRBJ2-3; abundance: few; CDR3aa: CASSQAGRGDTQYF; CDR3nt: TGTGCCAGCAGCCAAGCGGGGAGGGGTGATACGCAGTATTTT
d_gene: -; v_gene: TRBV11-3; j_gene: TRBJ2-1; abundance: -; CDR3aa: CASSRIAASSYNEQFF; CDR3nt: TGTGCCAGCAGCCGTATAGCGGCTAGCTCCTACAATGAGCAGTTCTTC